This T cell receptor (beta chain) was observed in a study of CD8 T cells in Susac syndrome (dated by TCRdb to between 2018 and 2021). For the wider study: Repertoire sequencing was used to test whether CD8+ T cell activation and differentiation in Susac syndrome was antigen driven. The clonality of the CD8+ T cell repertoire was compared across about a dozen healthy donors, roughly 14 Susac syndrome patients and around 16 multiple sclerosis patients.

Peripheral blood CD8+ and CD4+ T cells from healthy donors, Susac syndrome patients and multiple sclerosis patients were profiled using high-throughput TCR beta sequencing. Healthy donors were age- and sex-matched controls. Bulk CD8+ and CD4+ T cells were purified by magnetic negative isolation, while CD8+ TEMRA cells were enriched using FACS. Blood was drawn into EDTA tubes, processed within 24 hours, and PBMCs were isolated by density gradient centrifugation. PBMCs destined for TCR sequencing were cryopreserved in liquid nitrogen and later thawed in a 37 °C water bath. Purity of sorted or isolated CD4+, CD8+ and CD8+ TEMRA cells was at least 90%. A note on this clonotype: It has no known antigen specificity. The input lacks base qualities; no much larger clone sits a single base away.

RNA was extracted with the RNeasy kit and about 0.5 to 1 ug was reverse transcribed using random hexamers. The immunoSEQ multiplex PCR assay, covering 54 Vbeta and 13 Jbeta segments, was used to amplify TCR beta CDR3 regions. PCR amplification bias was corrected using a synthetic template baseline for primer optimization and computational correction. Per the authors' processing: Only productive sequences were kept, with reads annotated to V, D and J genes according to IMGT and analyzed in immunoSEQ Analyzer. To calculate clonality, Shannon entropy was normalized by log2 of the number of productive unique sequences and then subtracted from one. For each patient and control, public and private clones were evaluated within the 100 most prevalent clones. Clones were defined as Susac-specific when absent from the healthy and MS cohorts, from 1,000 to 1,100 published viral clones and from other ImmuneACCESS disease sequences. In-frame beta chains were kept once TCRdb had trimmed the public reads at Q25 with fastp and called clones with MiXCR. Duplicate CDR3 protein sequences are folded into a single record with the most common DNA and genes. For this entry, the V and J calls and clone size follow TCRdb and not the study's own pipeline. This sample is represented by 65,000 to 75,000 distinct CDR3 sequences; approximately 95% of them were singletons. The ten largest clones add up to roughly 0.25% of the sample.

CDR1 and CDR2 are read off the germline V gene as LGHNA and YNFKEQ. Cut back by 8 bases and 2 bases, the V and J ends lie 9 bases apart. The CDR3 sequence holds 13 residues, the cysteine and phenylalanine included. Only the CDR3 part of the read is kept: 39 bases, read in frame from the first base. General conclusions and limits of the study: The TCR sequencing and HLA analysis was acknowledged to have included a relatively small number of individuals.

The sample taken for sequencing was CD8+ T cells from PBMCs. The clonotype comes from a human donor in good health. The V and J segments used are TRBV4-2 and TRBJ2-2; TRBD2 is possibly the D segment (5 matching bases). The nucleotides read TGTGCCAGCGGAGACTACAACACCGGGGAGCTGTTTTTT. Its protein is CASGDYNTGELFF.